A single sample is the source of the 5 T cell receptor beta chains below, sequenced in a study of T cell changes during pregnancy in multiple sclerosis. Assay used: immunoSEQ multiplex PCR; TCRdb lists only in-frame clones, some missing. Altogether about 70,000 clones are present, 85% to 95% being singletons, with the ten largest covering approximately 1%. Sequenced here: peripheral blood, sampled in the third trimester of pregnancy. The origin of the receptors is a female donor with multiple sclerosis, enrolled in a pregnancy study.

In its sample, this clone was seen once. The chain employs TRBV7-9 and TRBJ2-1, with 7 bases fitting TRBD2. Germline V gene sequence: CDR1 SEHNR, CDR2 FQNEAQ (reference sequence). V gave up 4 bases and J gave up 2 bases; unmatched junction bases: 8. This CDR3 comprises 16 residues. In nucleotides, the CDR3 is TGTGCCAGCAGCTGGGGAGCGGGGCTAGCCTACAATGAGCAGTTCTTC. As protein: CASSWGAGLAYNEQFF.

The CDR3 DNA sequence: TGTGCCAGCAGGGGGCAGGGGGGCTACAATGAGCAGTTCTTC. Residues: CASRGQGGYNEQFF. The genes are TRBV27 and TRBJ2-1, with D perhaps TRBD1 (7 bases). This CDR3 has 14 amino acids. V shed 6 bases and J shed 3 bases, with 12 bases lying between them. Germline loops: CDR1 MNHEY, CDR2 SMNVEV (reference sequence).

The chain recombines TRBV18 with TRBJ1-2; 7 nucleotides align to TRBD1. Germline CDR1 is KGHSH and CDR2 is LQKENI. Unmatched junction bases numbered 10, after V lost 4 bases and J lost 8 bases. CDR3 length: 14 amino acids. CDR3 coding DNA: TGTGCCAGCTCACTACTTTTGACAGGGACCGGCTACACCTTC. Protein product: CASSLLLTGTGYTF.

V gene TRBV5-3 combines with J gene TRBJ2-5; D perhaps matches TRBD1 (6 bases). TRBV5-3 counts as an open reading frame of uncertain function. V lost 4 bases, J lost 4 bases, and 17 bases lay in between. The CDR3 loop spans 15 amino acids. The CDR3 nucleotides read TGTGCCAGAAGCGGGGTGGGTGGGGGCCCAGAGACCCAGTACTTC. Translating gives CARSGVGGGPETQYF.

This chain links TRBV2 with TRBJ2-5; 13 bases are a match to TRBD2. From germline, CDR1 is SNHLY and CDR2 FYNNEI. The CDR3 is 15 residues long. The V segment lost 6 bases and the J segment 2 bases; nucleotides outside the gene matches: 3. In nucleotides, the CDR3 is TGTGCCAGCAGCGAGGGACTAGCGGGGCAAGAGACCCAGTACTTC. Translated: CASSEGLAGQETQYF.